The 8 T cell receptor beta chains below come from one sample, sequenced in a study of T cell responses to AZD1222 COVID-19 vaccine. The protocol was immunoSEQ multiplex PCR, while the TCRdb copy is restricted to in-frame clones and leaves out a portion. The sample has about 140,000 clones, over 85% seen once. The material was peripheral blood, obtained on day 0 of MenACWY control vaccination. The source of these receptors is an adult in good health.

V and J are TRBV5-1 and TRBJ1-1; D unresolved. The CDR3 contains 14 residues. CDR1 is SGHRS, CDR2 YFSETQ, per germline. Between the trimmed V and J ends, which lost 1 base and 4 bases, there was a span of 11 bases. For the CDR3, the DNA is TGCGCCAGCAGCTTGTTCGGGGATCCCACTGAAGCTTTCTTT. It translates to CASSLFGDPTEAFF.

Of note for this clone: One end of the junction does not line up with germline, which may come from a read error. V usage is TRBV20-1 and J usage is TRBJ2-1; D call uncertain. There are 10 residues in the CDR3. In germline, CDR1 is DFQATT, CDR2 SNEGSKA (reference sequence). The CDR3 loop is CSVRANEQFF. The CDR3 nucleotides read TGCAGTGTTAGAGCCAATGAGCAGTTCTTC.

V and J are TRBV18 and TRBJ2-3; 7 nucleotides match TRBD1. V gave up 5 bases and J gave up 0 bases; unmatched junction bases: 8. The CDR3 consists of 16 residues. Germline V gene sequence: CDR1 KGHSH, CDR2 LQKENI. The CDR3 loop is CASSSTGDPSTDTQYF. CDR3 bases: TGTGCCAGCTCATCTACAGGGGATCCTAGCACAGATACGCAGTATTTT.

This clone was detected only a few times. This rearrangement joins TRBV30 to TRBJ2-7; 7 bases line up with TRBD1. CDR1 and CDR2 from the germline V gene are GTSNPN and SVGIG (reference sequence). V shed 3 bases and J 2 bases; nucleotides not matched to a gene: 4. The CDR3 extends over 13 amino acids. The DNA for the CDR3 is TGTGCCTGGAGGACAGGGTTCGCCTACGAGCAGTACTTC. The encoded protein is CAWRTGFAYEQYF.

J is TRBJ1-2 and V is TRBV6-5; tentatively, D is TRBD1 (5 bases). CDR3 length: 14 residues. Germline CDR1 is MNHEY and CDR2 is SVGAGI. The V end lost 7 bases, the J end lost 4 bases, and 16 bases lay between the germline ends. The chain's CDR3 is CASKEGQGPYGYTF. The DNA of the CDR3 is TGTGCCAGCAAGGAGGGGCAAGGGCCCTATGGCTACACCTTC.

The CDR3 DNA reads as TGTGCCAGCAGCCAAGTGCTAGCTATGGAGACCCAGTACTTC. Translated: CASSQVLAMETQYF. The V call is TRBV14, the J call TRBJ2-5; weak D call: TRBD2 (5 bases). The CDR3 spans 14 residues. The germline V gene encodes CDR1 SGHDN and CDR2 FVKESK. Trimming pared 1 base from V and 5 bases from J, leaving 11 bases between. Using reference TRBV14 and TRBJ2-5 for the parts outside the CDR3, the full variable domain is EAGVTQFPSHSVIEKGQTVTLRCDPISGHDNLYWYRRVMGKEIKFLLHFVKESKQDESGMPNNRFLAERTGGTYSTLKVQPAELEDSGVYFCASSQVLAMETQYFGPGTRLLVL.

This chain joins TRBV15 and TRBJ2-7; 7 bases agree with TRBD2. Germline V gene sequence: CDR1 LNHNV, CDR2 YYDKDF (reference sequence). The ends lost 0 bases at V and 4 bases at J; junction bases unmatched: 0. CDR3 length: 13 residues. CDR3 amino acids: CATSRDSGYEQYF. CDR3 DNA sequence: TGTGCCACCAGCAGAGATAGCGGGTACGAGCAGTACTTC.

This chain connects TRBV9 to TRBJ2-2; D unresolved. The V end was cut by 0 bases, the J end by 1 base, with 10 bases between. Germline CDR1 SGDLS, CDR2 YYNGEE. The CDR3 has 16 residues. The CDR3 DNA is TGTGCCAGCAGCGTAGAGGTTGGCAGGAACACCGGGGAGCTGTTTTTT. The encoded protein is CASSVEVGRNTGELFF.